A single sample gave rise to the 12 T cell receptor beta chains below, sequenced in a study of T cells in Graves' hyperthyroidism and ophthalmopathy. TCR beta CDR3 regions were amplified from RNA. With the HTBI primer set, the TCR CDR3 went through a first round of RT-PCR. TCRdb re-called the multiplex PCR reads through MiXCR, storing one row per CDR3 protein. The data hold just over 550,000 distinct CDR3 sequences, with approximately 44% observed a single time. Sequenced material: peripheral blood or thyroid tissue (not recorded which). Every receptor here comes from a woman in her late teens or twenties with Graves' hyperthyroidism.

This sequence joins TRBV9 and TRBJ2-5, with D maybe TRBD2 (6 bases). CDR3 length: 14 residues. CDR1 is SGDLS and CDR2 is YYNGEE in the germline V gene. V was pared by 0 bases and J by 6 bases, with 12 bases between. For the CDR3, the DNA is TGTGCCAGCAGCGTAGCGGGAGATGTAAAGACCCAGTACTTC. Translating it yields CASSVAGDVKTQYF. Looking up the rest from reference TRBV9 and TRBJ2-5 gives the full variable domain: DSGVTQTPKHLITATGQRVTLRCSPRSGDLSVYWYQQSLDQGLQFLIQYYNGEERAKGNILERFSAQQFPDLHSELNLSSLELGDSALYFCASSVAGDVKTQYFGPGTRLLVL.

A remark on this clonotype: A read error is likely, as this CDR3 ends without the conserved phenylalanine or tryptophan. This sequence joins TRBV11-2 and TRBJ1-5, with unresolved D. Germline lookup yields CDR1 SGHAT and CDR2 FQNNGV. CDR3 length: 14 residues. V lost 4 bases and J 2 bases, leaving 9 bases between the germline ends. The CDR3 is CASSSDGGNQPQHL. For the CDR3, the DNA is TGTGCCAGCAGCTCGGACGGGGGCAATCAGCCCCAGCATCTT.

A single count supports this clonotype. CDR3 bases: TGTGCCAGCAGCCCGCGGGATGCGGCCCTGAACCAGCCCCAGCATTTT. It codes for CASSPRDAALNQPQHF. The rearrangement joins TRBV14 to TRBJ1-5; no clear D gene. The CDR3 covers 16 residues. Trimming stripped 4 bases from V and 7 bases from J, with 20 bases between. Germline values: CDR1 SGHDN, CDR2 FVKESK.

This clonotype was seen a few times. The chain couples TRBV7-3 to TRBJ2-2, with D unresolved. CDR1 and CDR2 from the germline V gene are SGHTA and FQGTGA. The CDR3 extends over 14 amino acids. Trimming cost V 5 bases and J 4 bases, with 11 bases left between them. The CDR3 nucleotides are TGTGCCAGCAGCCAAGATTTGGCCACCGGGGAGCTGTTTTTT. Amino acid sequence: CASSQDLATGELFF.

This clonotype has just a few counts. This chain connects TRBV7-9 to TRBJ1-4; 7 nucleotides line up with TRBD1. Germline lookup yields CDR1 SEHNR and CDR2 FQNEAQ (reference sequence). With 7 bases clipped from V and 4 bases from J, the junction kept 6 bases outside the gene matches. The CDR3 loop spans 14 amino acids. CDR3 residues: CASTNRGNNEKLFF. The CDR3 DNA reads TGTGCCAGCACGAACAGGGGTAATAATGAAAAACTGTTTTTT.

The count of this clonotype is one. The chain uses TRBV24-1 and TRBJ2-3, with D tentatively TRBD1 (5 bases). With 5 bases removed from V and 2 bases from J, the gap between germline ends came to 13 bases. CDR1 and CDR2 (germline): KGHDR, SFDVKD. This CDR3 contains 15 residues. As DNA, the CDR3 is TGTGCCACCAGTGCCGACCGGACAAACACAGATACGCAGTATTTT. Amino acid sequence: CATSADRTNTDTQYF.

The chain couples TRBV7-9 to TRBJ2-5, with 7 nucleotides matching TRBD1. With V trimmed by 4 bases and J by 5 bases, 7 bases remained unmatched. The CDR3 runs to 14 residues. Per the germline V gene, CDR1 is SEHNR and CDR2 is FQNEAQ (reference sequence). The CDR3 reads CASSSMTGMETQYF. The CDR3 nucleotides are TGTGCCAGCAGCTCTATGACAGGGATGGAGACCCAGTACTTC.

There are a few counts of this clonotype. The chain is built from TRBV10-3 and TRBJ1-3, with D uncertain. Germline assignment: CDR1 ENHRY and CDR2 SYGVKD. The ends were cut back, 10 bases at V and 3 bases at J, with 13 bases in the middle. The length of the CDR3 is 13 residues. CDR3 region: CASKGLIGNTIYF. The CDR3 region has the DNA TGTGCCAGCAAGGGCCTCATTGGAAACACCATATATTTT.

CDR3 in amino acids: CASSHTLGQGNTEAFF. CDR3 bases: TGTGCCAGCAGCCACACGCTCGGACAGGGGAACACTGAAGCTTTCTTT. The chain links TRBV7-4 to TRBJ1-1; 8 positions agree with TRBD1. Germline V gene lookup returns CDR1 SGHVT and CDR2 SQSDAQ. CDR3 length: 16 amino acids. Germline trimming cut 5 bases from V and 1 base from J; bases unmatched to any gene: 9.

The V and J genes are TRBV15 and TRBJ2-7; the D gene is possibly TRBD2 (6 bases). The CDR3 length is 12 residues. CDR1 and CDR2 from the germline V gene are LNHNV and YYDKDF (reference sequence). V lost 5 bases, J lost 6 bases, and 11 bases lay in between. The CDR3 sequence: CATSFRAGEQYF. The CDR3 DNA reads TGTGCCACCAGCTTCCGAGCGGGCGAGCAGTACTTC.

The genes are TRBV7-9 and TRBJ1-5; 7 bases match TRBD1. The germline V gene has CDR1 SEHNR and CDR2 FQNEAQ (reference sequence). After removal of 0 bases from V and 0 bases from J, the junction contained 8 bases not matched to a gene. The CDR3 has 18 amino acids. The CDR3 nucleotides read TGTGCCAGCAGCTTAGCCGAGGACAGGATCTATAGCAATCAGCCCCAGCATTTT. Its translation is CASSLAEDRIYSNQPQHF.

V gene TRBV6-5 combines with J gene TRBJ2-5, with 7 bases that match TRBD2. V gave up 2 bases and J gave up 7 bases; unmatched junction bases: 10. This CDR3 has 15 amino acids. From germline, CDR1 is MNHEY and CDR2 SVGAGI. The CDR3 loop is CASSYMGGDGATQYF. The CDR3 DNA follows: TGTGCCAGCAGTTACATGGGAGGGGACGGTGCGACCCAGTACTTC.